This TCR beta chain originates from a study of radiation and T cells in renal cell carcinoma. The study, taken as a whole, reports: In blood, top tumor clones expanded by 2 weeks, shrinking by 4.

With regard to this clone: As yet, its antigen is unknown.

The time point denotes: baseline pretreatment blood. Treatment defined: 15 Gy SBRT to primary tumor, nephrectomy 4 weeks later. The CDR3 totals 17 residues. Germline V lookup: CDR1 SSHAT, CDR2 FNYEAQ (reference sequence). V shed 2 bases, J shed 5 bases, and the junction held 8 bases outside the gene matches. The assay was immunoSEQ multiplex PCR, and TCRdb's table has in-frame clones only and misses some. The sample lists about 61,000 clones, over 70% occurring once. The TCR comes from a man aged 60 to 75 with renal cell carcinoma. The material sequenced was blood, taken from a patient whose treatment included radiotherapy and nephrectomy. The rearrangement links TRBV7-7 to TRBJ2-1, with 11 bases that match TRBD2. CDR3 sequence (DNA): TGTGCCAGCAGCTTAAGGTCAGGGGGACTAGCGGACAATGAGCAGTTCTTC. This codes for CASSLRSGGLADNEQFF.